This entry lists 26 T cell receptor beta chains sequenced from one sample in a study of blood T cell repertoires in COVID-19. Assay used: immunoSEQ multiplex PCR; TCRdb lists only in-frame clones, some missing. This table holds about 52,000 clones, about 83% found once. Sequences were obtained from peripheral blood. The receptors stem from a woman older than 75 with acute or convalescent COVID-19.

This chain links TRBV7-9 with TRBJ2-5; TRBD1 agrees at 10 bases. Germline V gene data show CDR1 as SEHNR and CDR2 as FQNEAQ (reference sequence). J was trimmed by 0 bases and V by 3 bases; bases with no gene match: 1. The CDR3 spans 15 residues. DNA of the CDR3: TGTGCCAGCAGCTTGGGACAGGGGCACCAAGAGACCCAGTACTTC. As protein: CASSLGQGHQETQYF. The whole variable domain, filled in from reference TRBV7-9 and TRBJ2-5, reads DTGVSQNPRHKITKRGQNVTFRCDPISEHNRLYWYRQTLGQGPEFLTYFQNEAQLEKSRLLSDRFSAERPKGSFSTLEIQRTEQGDSAMYLCASSLGQGHQETQYFGPGTRLLVL.

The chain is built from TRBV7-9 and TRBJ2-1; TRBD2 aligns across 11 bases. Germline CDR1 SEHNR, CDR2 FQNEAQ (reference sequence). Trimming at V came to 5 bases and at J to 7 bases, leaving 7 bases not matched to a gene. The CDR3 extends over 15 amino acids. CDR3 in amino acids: CASSHRLAGKNEQFF. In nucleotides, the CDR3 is TGTGCCAGCAGCCACCGACTAGCGGGAAAAAATGAGCAGTTCTTC.

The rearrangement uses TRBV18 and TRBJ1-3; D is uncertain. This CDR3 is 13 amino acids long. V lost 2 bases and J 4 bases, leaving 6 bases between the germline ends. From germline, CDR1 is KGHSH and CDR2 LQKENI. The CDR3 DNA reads TGTGCCAGCTCACCAGGGCAGGGAAACACCATATATTTT. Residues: CASSPGQGNTIYF. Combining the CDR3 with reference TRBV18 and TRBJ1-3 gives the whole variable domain NAGVMQNPRHLVRRRGQEARLRCSPMKGHSHVYWYRQLPEEGLKFMVYLQKENIIDESGMPKERFSAEFPKEGPSILRIQQVVRGDSAAYFCASSPGQGNTIYFGEGSWLTVV.

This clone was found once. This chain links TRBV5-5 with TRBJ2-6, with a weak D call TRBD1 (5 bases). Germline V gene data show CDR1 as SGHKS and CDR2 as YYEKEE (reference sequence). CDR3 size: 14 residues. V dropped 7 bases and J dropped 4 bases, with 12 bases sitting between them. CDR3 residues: CASQQGAGANVLTF. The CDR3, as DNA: TGTGCCAGCCAGCAAGGGGCCGGGGCCAACGTCCTGACTTTC. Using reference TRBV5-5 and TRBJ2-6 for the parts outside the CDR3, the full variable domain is DAGVTQSPTHLIKTRGQQVTLRCSPISGHKSVSWYQQVLGQGPQFIFQYYEKEERGRGNFPDRFSARQFPNYSSELNVNALLLGDSALYLCASQQGAGANVLTFGAGSRLTVL.

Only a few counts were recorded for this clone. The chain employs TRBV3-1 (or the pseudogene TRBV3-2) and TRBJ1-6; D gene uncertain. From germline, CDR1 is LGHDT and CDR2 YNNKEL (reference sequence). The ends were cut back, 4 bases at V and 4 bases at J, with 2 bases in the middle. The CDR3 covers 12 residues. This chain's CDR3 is CASSLYNSPLHF. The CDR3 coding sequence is TGTGCCAGCAGCCTATATAATTCACCCCTCCACTTT.

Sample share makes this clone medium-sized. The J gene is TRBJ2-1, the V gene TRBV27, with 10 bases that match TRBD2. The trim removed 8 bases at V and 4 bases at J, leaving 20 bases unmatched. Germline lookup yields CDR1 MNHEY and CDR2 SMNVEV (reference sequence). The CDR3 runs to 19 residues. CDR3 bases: TGTGCCAGCTCTCCCCCCCCAGCGGGAGGGCCCAGGGAGTACAATGAGCAGTTCTTC. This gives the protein CASSPPPAGGPREYNEQFF.

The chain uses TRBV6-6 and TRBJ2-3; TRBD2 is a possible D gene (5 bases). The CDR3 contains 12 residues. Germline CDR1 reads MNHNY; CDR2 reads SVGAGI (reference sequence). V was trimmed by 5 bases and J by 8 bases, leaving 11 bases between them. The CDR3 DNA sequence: TGTGCCAGCAGTCCCGGAGCGGTTACGCAGTATTTT. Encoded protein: CASSPGAVTQYF.

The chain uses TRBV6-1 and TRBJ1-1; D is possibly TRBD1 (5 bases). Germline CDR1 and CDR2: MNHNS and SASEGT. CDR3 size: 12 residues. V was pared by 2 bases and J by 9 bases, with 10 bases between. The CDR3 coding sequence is TGTGCCAGCAGTGAACGCCAGGGTAAAGCTTTCTTT. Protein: CASSERQGKAFF.

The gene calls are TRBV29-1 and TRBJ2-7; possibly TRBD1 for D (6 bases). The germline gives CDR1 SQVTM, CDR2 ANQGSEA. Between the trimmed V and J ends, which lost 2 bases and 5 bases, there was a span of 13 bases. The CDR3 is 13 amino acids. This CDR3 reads CSVETHRDDEQYF. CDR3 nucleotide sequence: TGCAGCGTTGAAACCCACAGGGATGACGAGCAGTACTTC.

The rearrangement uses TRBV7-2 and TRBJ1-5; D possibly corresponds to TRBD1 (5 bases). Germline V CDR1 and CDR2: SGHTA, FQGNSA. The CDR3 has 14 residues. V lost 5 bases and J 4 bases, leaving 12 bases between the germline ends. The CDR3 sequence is CASSPLGGNQPQHF. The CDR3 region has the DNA TGTGCCAGCAGCCCCTTGGGGGGAAATCAGCCCCAGCATTTT.

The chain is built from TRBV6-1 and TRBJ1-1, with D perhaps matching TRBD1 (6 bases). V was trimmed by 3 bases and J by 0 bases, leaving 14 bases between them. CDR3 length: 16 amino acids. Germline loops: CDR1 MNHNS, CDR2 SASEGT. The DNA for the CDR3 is TGTGCCAGCAGTGAGTGGACAGCTCCTATGAACACTGAAGCTTTCTTT. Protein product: CASSEWTAPMNTEAFF.

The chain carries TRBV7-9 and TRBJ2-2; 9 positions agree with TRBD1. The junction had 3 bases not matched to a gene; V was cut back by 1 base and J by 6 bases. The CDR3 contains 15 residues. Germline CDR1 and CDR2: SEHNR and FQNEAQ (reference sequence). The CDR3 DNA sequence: TGTGCCAGCAGCTTAGGACAGGGGGTGTCCGGGGAGCTGTTTTTT. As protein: CASSLGQGVSGELFF.

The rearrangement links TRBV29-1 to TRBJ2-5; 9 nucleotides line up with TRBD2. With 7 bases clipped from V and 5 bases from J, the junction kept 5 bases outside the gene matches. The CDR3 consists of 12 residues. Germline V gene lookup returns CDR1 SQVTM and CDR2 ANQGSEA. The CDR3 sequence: CSARTSAETQYF. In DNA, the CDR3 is TGCAGCGCTAGGACTAGCGCGGAGACCCAGTACTTC.

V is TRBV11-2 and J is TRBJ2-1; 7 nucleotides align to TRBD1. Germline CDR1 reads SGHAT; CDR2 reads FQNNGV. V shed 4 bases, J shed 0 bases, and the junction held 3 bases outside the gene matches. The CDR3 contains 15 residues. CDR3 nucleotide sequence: TGTGCCAGCAGCTCACAGGGGAGCTCCTACAATGAGCAGTTCTTC. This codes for CASSSQGSSYNEQFF. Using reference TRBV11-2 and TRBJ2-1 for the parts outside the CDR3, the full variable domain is EAGVAQSPRYKIIEKRQSVAFWCNPISGHATLYWYQQILGQGPKLLIQFQNNGVVDDSQLPKDRFSAERLKGVDSTLKIQPAKLEDSAVYLCASSSQGSSYNEQFFGPGTRLTVL.

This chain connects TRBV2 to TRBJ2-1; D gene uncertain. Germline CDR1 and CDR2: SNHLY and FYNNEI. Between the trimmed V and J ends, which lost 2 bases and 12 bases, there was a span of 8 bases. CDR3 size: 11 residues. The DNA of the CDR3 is TGTGCCAGCAGTGAACCCACAGCGCAGTTCTTC. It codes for CASSEPTAQFF.

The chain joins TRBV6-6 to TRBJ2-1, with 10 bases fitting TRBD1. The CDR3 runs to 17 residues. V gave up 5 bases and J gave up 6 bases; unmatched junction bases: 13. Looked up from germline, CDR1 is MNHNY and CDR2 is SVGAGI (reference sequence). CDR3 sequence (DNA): TGTGCCAGCAGTCCACTCCTGCCGGGACAGGGGCGCAATGAGCAGTTCTTC. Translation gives CASSPLLPGQGRNEQFF.

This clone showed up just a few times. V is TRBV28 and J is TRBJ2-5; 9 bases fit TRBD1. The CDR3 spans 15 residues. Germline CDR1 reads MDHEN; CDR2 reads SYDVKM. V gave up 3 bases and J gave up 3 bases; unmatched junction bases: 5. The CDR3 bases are TGTGCCAGCAGTTTCGACAGGGGGAGAAAAGAGACCCAGTACTTC. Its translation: CASSFDRGRKETQYF.

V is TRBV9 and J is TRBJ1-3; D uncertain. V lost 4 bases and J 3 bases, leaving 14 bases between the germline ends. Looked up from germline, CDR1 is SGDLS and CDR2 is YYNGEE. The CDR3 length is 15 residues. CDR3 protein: CASSPTPEVGNTIYF. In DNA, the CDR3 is TGTGCCAGCAGCCCAACCCCAGAGGTTGGAAACACCATATATTTT.

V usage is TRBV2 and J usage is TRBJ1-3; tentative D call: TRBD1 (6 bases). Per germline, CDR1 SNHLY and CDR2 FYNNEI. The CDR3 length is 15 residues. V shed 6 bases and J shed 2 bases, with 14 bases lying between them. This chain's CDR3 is CASRDTGSPGNTIYF. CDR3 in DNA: TGTGCCAGCAGGGATACAGGGTCCCCTGGAAACACCATATATTTT.

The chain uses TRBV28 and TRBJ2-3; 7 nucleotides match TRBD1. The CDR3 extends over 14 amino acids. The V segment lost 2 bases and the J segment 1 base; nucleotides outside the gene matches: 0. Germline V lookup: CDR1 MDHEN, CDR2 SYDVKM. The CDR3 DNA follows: TGTGCCAGCAGTTTAGACAGGGGCACAGATACGCAGTATTTT. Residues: CASSLDRGTDTQYF. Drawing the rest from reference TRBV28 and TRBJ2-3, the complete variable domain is DVKVTQSSRYLVKRTGEKVFLECVQDMDHENMFWYRQDPGLGLRLIYFSYDVKMKEKGDIPEGYSVSREKKERFSLILESASTNQTSMYLCASSLDRGTDTQYFGPGTRLTVL.

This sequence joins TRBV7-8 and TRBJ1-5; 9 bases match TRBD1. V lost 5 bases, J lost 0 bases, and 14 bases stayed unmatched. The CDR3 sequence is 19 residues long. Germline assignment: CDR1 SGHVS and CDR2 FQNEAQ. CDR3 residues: CASSHPPGQGLYSNQPQHF. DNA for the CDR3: TGTGCCAGCAGCCACCCCCCGGGACAGGGACTATATAGCAATCAGCCCCAGCATTTT.

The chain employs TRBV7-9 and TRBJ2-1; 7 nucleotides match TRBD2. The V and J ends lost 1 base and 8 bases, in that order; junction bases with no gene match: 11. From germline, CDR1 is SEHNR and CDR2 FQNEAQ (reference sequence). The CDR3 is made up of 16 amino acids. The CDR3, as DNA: TGTGCCAGCAGCTTAGTCGGGCTAGCGGAATGGGATGAGCAGTTCTTC. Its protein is CASSLVGLAEWDEQFF.

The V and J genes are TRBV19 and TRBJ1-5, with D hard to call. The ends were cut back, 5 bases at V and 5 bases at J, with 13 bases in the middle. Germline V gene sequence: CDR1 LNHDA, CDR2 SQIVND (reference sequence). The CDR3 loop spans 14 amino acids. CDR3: CASSQISGHQPQHF. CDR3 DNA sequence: TGTGCCAGTAGTCAAATCAGCGGCCATCAGCCCCAGCATTTT.

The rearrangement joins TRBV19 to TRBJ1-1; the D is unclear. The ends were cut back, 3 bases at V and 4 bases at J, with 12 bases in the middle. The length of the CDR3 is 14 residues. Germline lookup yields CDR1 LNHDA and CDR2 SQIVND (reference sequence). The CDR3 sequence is CASSIPWTSTEAFF. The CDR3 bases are TGTGCCAGTAGTATTCCATGGACTAGCACTGAAGCTTTCTTT.

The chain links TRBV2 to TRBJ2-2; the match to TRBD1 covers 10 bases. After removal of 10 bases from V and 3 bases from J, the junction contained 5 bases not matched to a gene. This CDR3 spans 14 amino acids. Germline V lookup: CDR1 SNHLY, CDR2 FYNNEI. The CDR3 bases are TGTGCCACAAAAGGACAGGGGGACACCGGGGAGCTGTTTTTT. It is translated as CATKGQGDTGELFF.

CDR3 sequence: CASSRLAGGPDTQYF. In DNA form, the CDR3 reads TGTGCCAGCAGTCGACTAGCGGGGGGTCCCGATACGCAGTATTTT. The rearrangement uses TRBV2 and TRBJ2-3; 13 nucleotides agree with TRBD2. Germline assignment: CDR1 SNHLY and CDR2 FYNNEI. The CDR3 has 15 residues. V lost 5 bases, J lost 6 bases, and 5 bases stayed unmatched.